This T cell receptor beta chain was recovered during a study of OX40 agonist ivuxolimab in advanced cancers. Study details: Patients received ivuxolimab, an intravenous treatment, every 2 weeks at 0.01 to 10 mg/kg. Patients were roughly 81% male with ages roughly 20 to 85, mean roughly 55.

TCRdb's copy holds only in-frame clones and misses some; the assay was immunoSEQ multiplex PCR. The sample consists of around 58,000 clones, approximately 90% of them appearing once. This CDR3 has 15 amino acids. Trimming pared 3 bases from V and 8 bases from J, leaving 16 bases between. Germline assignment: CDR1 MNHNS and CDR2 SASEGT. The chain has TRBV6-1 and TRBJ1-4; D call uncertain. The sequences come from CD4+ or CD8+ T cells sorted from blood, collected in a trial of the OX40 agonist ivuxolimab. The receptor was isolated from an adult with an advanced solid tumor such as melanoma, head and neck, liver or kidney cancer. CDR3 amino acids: CASSEDQAGNEKLFF. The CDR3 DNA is TGTGCCAGCAGTGAGGACCAGGCTGGGAACGAAAAACTGTTTTTT.